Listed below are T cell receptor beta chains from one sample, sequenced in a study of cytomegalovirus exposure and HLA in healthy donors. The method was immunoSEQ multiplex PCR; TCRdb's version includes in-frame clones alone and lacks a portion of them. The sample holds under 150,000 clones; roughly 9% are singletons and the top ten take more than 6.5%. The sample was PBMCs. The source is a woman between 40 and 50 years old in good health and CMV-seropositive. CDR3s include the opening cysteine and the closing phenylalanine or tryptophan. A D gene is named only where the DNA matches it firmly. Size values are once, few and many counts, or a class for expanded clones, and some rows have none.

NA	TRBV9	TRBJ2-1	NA	TGTGCCAGCAATGGGGGGGGGCCTTGGAATGAGCAGTTCTTC	CASNGGGPWNEQFF
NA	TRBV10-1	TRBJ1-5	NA	TGCGCCAGCAGTGCTAATAGCAATCAGCCCCAGCATTTT	CASSANSNQPQHF
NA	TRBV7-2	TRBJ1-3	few	TGTGCCAGCAGCTTAGGGGGAGCGAGAGGAAACACCATATATTTT	CASSLGGARGNTIYF
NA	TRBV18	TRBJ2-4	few	TGTGCCAGCTCACCACCGGAACAGGGCTACCCCAAAAACATTCAGTACTTC	CASSPPEQGYPKNIQYF
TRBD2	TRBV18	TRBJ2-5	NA	TGTGCCAGCTCACCGCAACTCACTAGCGGGGGTGGCCAAGAGACCCAGTACTTC	CASSPQLTSGGGQETQYF
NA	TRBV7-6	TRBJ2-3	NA	TGTGCCAGCAGCCCTTTCGGTCCAGATACGCAGTATTTT	CASSPFGPDTQYF
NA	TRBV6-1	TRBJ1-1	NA	TGTGCCAGCAGCGACGGCGGGATGAACACTGAAGCTTTCTTT	CASSDGGMNTEAFF
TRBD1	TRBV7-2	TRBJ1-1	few	TGTGCCAGCAGCTTAGTTGGAGGGGGCGGGTCAACTGAAGCTTTCTTT	CASSLVGGGGSTEAFF
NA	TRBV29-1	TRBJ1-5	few	TGCAGCGCGGAGGGTTGGAGGGCCGAACCTCTCTTGAAGCCCCAGCATTTT	CSAEGWRAEPLLKPQHF
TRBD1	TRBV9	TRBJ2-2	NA	TGTGCCACCCCGGGACAGACTCAGACTGCGAACACCGGGGAGCTGTTTTTT	CATPGQTQTANTGELFF
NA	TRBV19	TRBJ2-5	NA	TGTGCCAGTAAATCCAGGGCCGAGACCCAGTACTTC	CASKSRAETQYF
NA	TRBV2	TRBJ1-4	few	TGTGCCAGCACAAGCTCAGGGGTTCGGGAAAAACTGTTTTTT	CASTSSGVREKLFF
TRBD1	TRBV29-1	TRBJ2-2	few	TGCAGCGGGACCGGGACAGGGAACACCGGGGAGCTGTTTTTT	CSGTGTGNTGELFF
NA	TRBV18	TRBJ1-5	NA	TGTGCCAGCTCACCGGGAGAGCAGCCCCAGCATTTT	CASSPGEQPQHF
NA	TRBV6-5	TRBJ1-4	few	TGTGCCAGCAGTTCTTCCGCGGTCCCCCGGAATGAAAAACTGTTTTTT	CASSSSAVPRNEKLFF
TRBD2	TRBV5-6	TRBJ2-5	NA	TGTGCCAGCAGCCCCCTTAGCGGGGGGAGAGAGACCCAGTACTTC	CASSPLSGGRETQYF
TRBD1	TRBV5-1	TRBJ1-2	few	TGCGCCAGCAGAATGGACAGGACGGAGGGCTATGGCTACACCTTC	CASRMDRTEGYGYTF
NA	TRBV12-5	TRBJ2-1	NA	TGTGCTAGTTTGCGCGGGACAGACTACAATGAGCAGTTCTTC	CASLRGTDYNEQFF
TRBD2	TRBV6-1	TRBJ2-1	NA	TGTGCCAGCAGTGTCCTGGCGGGAGATAGCTCCTACAATGAGCAGTTCTTC	CASSVLAGDSSYNEQFF
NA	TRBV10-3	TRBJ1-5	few	TGTGCCATCGGGGGGTTGGGTCAGCCCCAGCATTTT	CAIGGLGQPQHF
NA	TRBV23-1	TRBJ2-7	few	TGCGCCAGCAGTCAATCAGGGACACTGGTCTCTAGGGAGCAGTACTTC	CASSQSGTLVSREQYF
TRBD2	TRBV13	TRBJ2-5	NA	TGTGCCAGCAGCTCCGGGACTAGCGGGGATCCAGAGACCCAGTACTTC	CASSSGTSGDPETQYF
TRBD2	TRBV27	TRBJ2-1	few	TGTGCCAGCAGTTTACGGGCGGGGGGACGATACAATGAGCAGTTCTTC	CASSLRAGGRYNEQFF
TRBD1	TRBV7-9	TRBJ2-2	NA	TGTGCCAGCAGCCGGGACAGTGTGACCGGGGAGCTGTTTTTT	CASSRDSVTGELFF